The clone carrying this TCR beta chain was detected only a few times. Its antigen is unknown. Amplified TCR beta CDR3 regions came from RNA transcripts. HTBI primers drove first-round RT-PCR of the TCR CDR3. Via MiXCR, TCRdb re-called the multiplex PCR reads, giving one row per CDR3 protein. This table has nearly 750,000 distinct CDR3 sequences, around a third appearing once. The data were taken from a study of T cells in Graves' hyperthyroidism and ophthalmopathy. Study in general: Peripheral blood collection took place at initial diagnosis, before any treatment. Overall study findings and caveats: The blood repertoire included most of the expanded thyroid clonotypes above 0.001.

Newly diagnosed hyperthyroidism, duration under 2 months, in patients aged 18 to 65. Diagnoses were made from clinical symptoms, serum measures (thyroxine and TRAb), thyroid ultrasound and orbital computed tomography. This TCR came from a woman in her thirties or forties with Graves' hyperthyroidism. Sequencing was carried out using blood.

The CDR3 loop reads CASSQTKRGNYGYTF. CDR3 sequence (DNA): TGTGCCAGCAGCCAGACCAAAAGGGGTAACTATGGCTACACCTTC. J is TRBJ1-2 and V is TRBV11-2, with D tentatively TRBD1 (5 bases). V lost 5 bases and J 1 base, leaving 14 bases between the germline ends. The CDR3 contains 15 residues. CDR1 is SGHAT, CDR2 FQNNGV, per germline.